This T cell receptor (beta chain) was sequenced for a study of blood T cell repertoires in COVID-19. Study details: PBMCs, B-cell-depleted T cells, or T cells provided the cDNA or gDNA that made up the material.

The V gene's germline CDR1 is LNHDA and CDR2 SQIVND (reference sequence). V was clipped by 6 bases and J by 8 bases; unmatched bases: 2. This CDR3 has 12 amino acids. Measured with immunoSEQ multiplex PCR; TCRdb has only the in-frame clones, and not every one. The sample has over 250,000 clones; around 87% are singletons. This sequence was found in a woman aged 50 to 60 with acute or convalescent COVID-19. Sequenced sample: peripheral blood. The J gene is TRBJ2-2, the V gene TRBV19, with 8 bases lining up with TRBD1. CDR3 residues: CASRDRGGELFF. The CDR3 DNA reads TGTGCCAGTAGAGACAGGGGAGGGGAGCTGTTTTTT. Looking up the rest from reference TRBV19 and TRBJ2-2 gives the full variable domain: DGGITQSPKYLFRKEGQNVTLSCEQNLNHDAMYWYRQDPGQGLRLIYYSQIVNDFQKGDIAEGYSVSREKKESFPLTVTSAQKNPTAFYLCASRDRGGELFFGEGSRLTVL.